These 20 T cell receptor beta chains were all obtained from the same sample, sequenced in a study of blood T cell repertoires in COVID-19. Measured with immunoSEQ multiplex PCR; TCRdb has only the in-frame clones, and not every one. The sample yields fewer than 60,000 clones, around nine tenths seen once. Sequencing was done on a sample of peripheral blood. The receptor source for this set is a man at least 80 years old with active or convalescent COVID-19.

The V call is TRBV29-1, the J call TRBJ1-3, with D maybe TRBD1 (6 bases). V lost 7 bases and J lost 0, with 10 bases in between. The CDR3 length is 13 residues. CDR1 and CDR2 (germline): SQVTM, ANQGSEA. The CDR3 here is CSAQGGSGNTIYF. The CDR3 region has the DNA TGCAGCGCCCAAGGGGGCTCTGGAAACACCATATATTTT.

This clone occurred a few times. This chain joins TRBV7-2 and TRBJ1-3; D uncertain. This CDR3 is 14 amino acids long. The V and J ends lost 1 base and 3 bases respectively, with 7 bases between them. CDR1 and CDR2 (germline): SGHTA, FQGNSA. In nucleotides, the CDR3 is TGTGCCAGCAGCTTAGATTCTCGTGGAAACACCATATATTTT. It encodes CASSLDSRGNTIYF.

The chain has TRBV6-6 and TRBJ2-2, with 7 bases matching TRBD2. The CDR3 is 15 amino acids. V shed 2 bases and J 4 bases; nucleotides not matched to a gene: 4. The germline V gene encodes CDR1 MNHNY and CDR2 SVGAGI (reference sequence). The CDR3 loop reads CASSYGRESTGELFF. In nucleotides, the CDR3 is TGTGCCAGCAGTTACGGGCGGGAGAGCACCGGGGAGCTGTTTTTT.

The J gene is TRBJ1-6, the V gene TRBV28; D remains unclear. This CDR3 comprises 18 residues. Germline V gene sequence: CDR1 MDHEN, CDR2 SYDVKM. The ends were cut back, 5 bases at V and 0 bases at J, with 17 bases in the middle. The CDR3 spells CASSRTGYSSSYNSPLHF. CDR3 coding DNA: TGTGCCAGCAGTCGAACGGGATACTCCAGCTCCTATAATTCACCCCTCCACTTT.

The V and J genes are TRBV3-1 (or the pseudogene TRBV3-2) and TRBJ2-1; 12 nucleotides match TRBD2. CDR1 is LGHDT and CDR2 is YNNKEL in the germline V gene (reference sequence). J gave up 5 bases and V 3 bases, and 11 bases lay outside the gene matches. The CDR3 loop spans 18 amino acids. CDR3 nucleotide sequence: TGTGCCAGCAGCCAGCCGAGGCTAGCGGGGGGGCCCCACAATGAGCAGTTCTTC. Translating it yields CASSQPRLAGGPHNEQFF.

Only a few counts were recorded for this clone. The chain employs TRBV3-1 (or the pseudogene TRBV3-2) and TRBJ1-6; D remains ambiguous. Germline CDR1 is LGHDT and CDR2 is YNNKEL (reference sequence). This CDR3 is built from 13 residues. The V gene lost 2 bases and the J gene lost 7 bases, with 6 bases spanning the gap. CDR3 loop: CASSQSVNSPLHF. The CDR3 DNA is TGTGCCAGCAGCCAATCCGTGAATTCACCCCTCCACTTT.

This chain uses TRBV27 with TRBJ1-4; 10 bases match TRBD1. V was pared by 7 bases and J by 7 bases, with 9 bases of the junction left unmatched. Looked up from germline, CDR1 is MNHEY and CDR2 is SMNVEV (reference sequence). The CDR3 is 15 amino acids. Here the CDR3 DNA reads TGTGCCAGCAAAGCTTTTGGACAGGGGGGTGAAAAACTGTTTTTT. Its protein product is CASKAFGQGGEKLFF.

This CDR3 is CASSLGGQGQPQHF. CDR3 in DNA: TGCGCCAGCAGCTTGGGAGGGCAAGGTCAGCCCCAGCATTTT. The chain has TRBV5-1 and TRBJ1-5; D remains unclear. Germline CDR1 reads SGHRS; CDR2 reads YFSETQ. This CDR3 is built from 14 residues. Trimming removed 0 bases from V and 6 bases from J, with 10 bases in between.

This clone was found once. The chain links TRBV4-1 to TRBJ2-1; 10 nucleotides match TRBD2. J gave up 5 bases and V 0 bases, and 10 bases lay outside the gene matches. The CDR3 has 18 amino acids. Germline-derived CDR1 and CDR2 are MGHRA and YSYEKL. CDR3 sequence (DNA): TGCGCCAGCAGCCAAGATCTGAGCGGGAGGGTTATTGACAATGAGCAGTTCTTC. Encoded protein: CASSQDLSGRVIDNEQFF.

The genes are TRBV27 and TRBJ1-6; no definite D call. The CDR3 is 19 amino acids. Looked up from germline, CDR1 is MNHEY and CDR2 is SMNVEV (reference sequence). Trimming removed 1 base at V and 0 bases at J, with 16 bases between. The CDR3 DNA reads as TGTGCCAGCAGTTTATTTGCGCCGAGGGCTAGCTCCTATAATTCACCCCTCCACTTT. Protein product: CASSLFAPRASSYNSPLHF.

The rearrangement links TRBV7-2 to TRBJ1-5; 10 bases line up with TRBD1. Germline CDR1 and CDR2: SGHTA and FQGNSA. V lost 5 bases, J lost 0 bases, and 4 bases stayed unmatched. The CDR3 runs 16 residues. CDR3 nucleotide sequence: TGTGCCAGCAGCCCTAGGACAGGGGGTAGCAATCAGCCCCAGCATTTT. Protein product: CASSPRTGGSNQPQHF.

CDR3 sequence (DNA): TGTGCCAGCTCACCCGCACAGGGGAGGCAAGAGACCCAGTACTTC. Translation gives CASSPAQGRQETQYF. This chain connects TRBV18 to TRBJ2-5; D possibly corresponds to TRBD1 (7 bases). CDR1 KGHSH and CDR2 LQKENI come from the germline V gene. The length of the CDR3 is 15 residues. V dropped 3 bases and J dropped 2 bases, with 13 bases sitting between them. Looking up the rest from reference TRBV18 and TRBJ2-5 gives the full variable domain: NAGVMQNPRHLVRRRGQEARLRCSPMKGHSHVYWYRQLPEEGLKFMVYLQKENIIDESGMPKERFSAEFPKEGPSILRIQQVVRGDSAAYFCASSPAQGRQETQYFGPGTRLLVL.

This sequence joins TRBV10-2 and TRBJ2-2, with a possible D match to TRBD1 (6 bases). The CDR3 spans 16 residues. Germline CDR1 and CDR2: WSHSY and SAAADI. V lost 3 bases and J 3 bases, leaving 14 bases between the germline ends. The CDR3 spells CASSDQGHGDTGELFF. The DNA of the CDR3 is TGCGCCAGCAGTGATCAGGGGCACGGGGACACCGGGGAGCTGTTTTTT.

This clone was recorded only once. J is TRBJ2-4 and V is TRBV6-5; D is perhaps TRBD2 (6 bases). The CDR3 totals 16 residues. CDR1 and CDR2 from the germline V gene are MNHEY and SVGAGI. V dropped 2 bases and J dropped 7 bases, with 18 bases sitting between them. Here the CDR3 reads CASSYTLPRAGNIQYF. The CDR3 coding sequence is TGTGCCAGCAGTTACACCCTACCCAGAGCGGGCAACATTCAGTACTTC.

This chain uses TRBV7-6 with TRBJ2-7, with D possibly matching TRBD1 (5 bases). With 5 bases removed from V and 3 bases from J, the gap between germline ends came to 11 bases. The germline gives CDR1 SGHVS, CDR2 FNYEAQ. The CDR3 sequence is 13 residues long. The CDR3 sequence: CASSPAQGYEQYF. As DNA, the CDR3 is TGTGCCAGCAGCCCGGCGCAGGGCTACGAGCAGTACTTC. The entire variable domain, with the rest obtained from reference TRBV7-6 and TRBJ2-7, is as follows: GAGVSQSPRYKVTKRGQDVALRCDPISGHVSLYWYRQALGQGPEFLTYFNYEAQQDKSGLPNDRFSAERPEGSISTLTIQRTEQRDSAMYRCASSPAQGYEQYFGPGTRLTVT.

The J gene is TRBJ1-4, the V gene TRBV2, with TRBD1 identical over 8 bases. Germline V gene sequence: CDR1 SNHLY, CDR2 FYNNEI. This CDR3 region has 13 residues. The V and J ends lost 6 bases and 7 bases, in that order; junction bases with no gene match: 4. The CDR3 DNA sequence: TGTGCCAGCAGGGGGGACAGGTTTGAAAAACTGTTTTTT. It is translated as CASRGDRFEKLFF.

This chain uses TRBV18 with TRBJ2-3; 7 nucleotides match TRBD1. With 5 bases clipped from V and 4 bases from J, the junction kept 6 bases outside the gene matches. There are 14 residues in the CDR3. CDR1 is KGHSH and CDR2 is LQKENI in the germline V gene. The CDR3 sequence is CASSSTGMPDTQYF. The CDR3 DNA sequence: TGTGCCAGCTCATCGACAGGGATGCCAGATACGCAGTATTTT.

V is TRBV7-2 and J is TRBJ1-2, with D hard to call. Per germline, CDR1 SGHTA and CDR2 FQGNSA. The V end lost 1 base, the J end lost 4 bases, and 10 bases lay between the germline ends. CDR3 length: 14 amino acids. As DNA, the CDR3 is TGTGCCAGCAGCTTAGAAACAGATAGCTATGGCTACACCTTC. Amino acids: CASSLETDSYGYTF.

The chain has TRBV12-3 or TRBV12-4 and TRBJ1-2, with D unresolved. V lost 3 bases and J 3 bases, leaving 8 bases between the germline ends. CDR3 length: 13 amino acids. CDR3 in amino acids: CASSFGRYYGYTF. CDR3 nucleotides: TGTGCCAGCAGTTTCGGCAGGTACTATGGCTACACCTTC.

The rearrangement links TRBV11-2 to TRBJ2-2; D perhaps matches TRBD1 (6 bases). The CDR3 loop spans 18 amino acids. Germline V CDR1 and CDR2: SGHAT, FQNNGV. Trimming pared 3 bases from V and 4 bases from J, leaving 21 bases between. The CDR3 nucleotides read TGTGCCAGCAGCTTGAAATCGCAACAGGACAGACGCACCGGGGAGCTGTTTTTT. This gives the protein CASSLKSQQDRRTGELFF.